This T cell receptor beta chain derives from a study of regulatory T cells in long-lasting Graves disease. General observations from the study: Persistent patients had a count of shared public clonotypes (approximately 3,000) that exceeded that of new patients (approximately 1,000).

Notes on this clonotype: As yet, its antigen is unknown.

In building TCR beta libraries, iRepertoire HTBI primers were used together with Arm-PCR of CDR3 regions. Each CDR3 protein is one row after TCRdb ran MiXCR on the multiplex PCR reads. The sample carries approximately 360,000 distinct CDR3 sequences, over 9.5% recorded once. Germline-derived CDR1 and CDR2 are LGHDT and YNNKEL (reference sequence). With 2 bases removed from V and 0 bases from J, the gap between germline ends came to 8 bases. This CDR3 spans 15 amino acids. Time point described: newly diagnosed GD, antithyroid drugs for less than 3 months. RNA isolated from PBMCs was used to make the TCR library. Diagnosing Graves' disease relied on the American Thyroid Association guidelines. Another study also made use of these data, one on T cells in Graves' hyperthyroidism and ophthalmopathy. That work states: TCR CDR3 underwent first-round RT-PCR with the HTBI primer set.

The specimen was peripheral blood mononuclear cells (PBMCs), collected at new diagnosis, from a patient treated with antithyroid drugs. The sequence was obtained from a woman aged 18-29 years with Graves disease. This chain links TRBV3-1 with TRBJ2-1; no firm D call. CDR3 nucleotide sequence: TGTGCCAGCAGCCAAATGCGGAGCTCCTACAATGAGCAGTTCTTC. Translated: CASSQMRSSYNEQFF.